The clone carrying this T cell receptor (beta chain) was observed at least ten times. Its antigen is undetermined. The sample originates from a study of cytomegalovirus exposure and HLA in healthy donors. Study conclusions and caveats: In a later analysis, HLA-C alleles had the fewest associated TCRs, DRB1 alleles the most.

The PCR ran on 60 Vbeta and 13 Jbeta primers. TCRdb's table, derived via immunoSEQ multiplex PCR, lists solely in-frame clones and lacks some. The data show about 120,000 clones, 15% to 17% seen once. CDR1 and CDR2 from the germline V gene are SGHRS and YFSETQ. Trimming cost V 4 bases and J 8 bases; bases outside gene matches: 9. There are 16 residues in the CDR3. This TCR derives from a woman younger than 30 in good health and CMV-seronegative. Source material: PBMCs. The chain joins TRBV5-1 to TRBJ1-4, with TRBD1 matching over 12 bases. The CDR3 DNA is TGCGCCAGCAGCCGCGGGACAGGGGGCTGGGCGGAAAAACTGTTTTTT. Amino acid sequence: CASSRGTGGWAEKLFF.